The sequence of this T cell receptor (beta chain) was determined in a study of blood T cell repertoires in COVID-19. Looking at the study overall: The United States, Italy and Spain supplied acute and convalescent COVID-19 samples.

In the original analysis: Cell counts per sample came from amplifying reference gene primers. Libraries were prepared by immunoSEQ multiplex PCR; TCRdb keeps only in-frame clonotypes and omits some of them. That table is the source of V, J and clone size, and D and trimming were worked out from the DNA. The repertoire holds 70,000 to 90,000 clones, with approximately 86% as singletons. With 2 bases clipped from V and 7 bases from J, the junction kept 7 bases outside the gene matches. The CDR3 consists of 15 residues. Germline values: CDR1 SGHRS, CDR2 YFSETQ. The gene calls are TRBV5-1 and TRBJ2-3; 10 nucleotides line up with TRBD2. Sequenced sample: peripheral blood. The clonotype originates from a man older than 75 with active or convalescent COVID-19. The CDR3 DNA sequence: TGCGCCAGCAGCTTCGGTAGCGGGGGGTCGCATACGCAGTATTTT. Residues: CASSFGSGGSHTQYF. The whole variable domain, filled in from reference TRBV5-1 and TRBJ2-3, reads KAGVTQTPRYLIKTRGQQVTLSCSPISGHRSVSWYQQTPGQGLQFLFEYFSETQRNKGNFPGRFSGRQFSNSRSEMNVSTLELGDSALYLCASSFGSGGSHTQYFGPGTRLTVL.